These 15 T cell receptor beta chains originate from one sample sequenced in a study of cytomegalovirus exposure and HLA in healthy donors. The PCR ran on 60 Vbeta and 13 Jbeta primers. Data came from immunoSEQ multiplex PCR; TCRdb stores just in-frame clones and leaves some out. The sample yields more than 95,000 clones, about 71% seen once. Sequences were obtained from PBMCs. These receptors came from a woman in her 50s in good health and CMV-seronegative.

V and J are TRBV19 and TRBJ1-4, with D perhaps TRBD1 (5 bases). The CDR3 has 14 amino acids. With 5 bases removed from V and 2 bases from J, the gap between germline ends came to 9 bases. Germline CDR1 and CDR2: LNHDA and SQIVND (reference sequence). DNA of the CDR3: TGTGCCAGTAGTTCGGGGGAGACTAATGAAAAACTGTTTTTT. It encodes CASSSGETNEKLFF.

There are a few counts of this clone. This chain's CDR3 is CASSRYRGSGNTIYF. The CDR3 DNA sequence: TGTGCCAGCAGCCGTTACAGGGGATCTGGAAACACCATATATTTT. The gene calls are TRBV14 and TRBJ1-3; the match to TRBD1 covers 7 bases. V was pared by 4 bases and J by 1 base, with 4 bases of the junction left unmatched. Germline V gene sequence: CDR1 SGHDN, CDR2 FVKESK. The CDR3 loop spans 15 amino acids.

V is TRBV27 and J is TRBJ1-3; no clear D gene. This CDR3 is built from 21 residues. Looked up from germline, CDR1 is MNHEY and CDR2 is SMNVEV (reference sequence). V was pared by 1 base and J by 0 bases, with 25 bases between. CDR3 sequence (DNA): TGTGCCAGCAGTTTATGGGATCGGGATAGCGGCGGAAGCCCCTCTGGAAACACCATATATTTT. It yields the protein CASSLWDRDSGGSPSGNTIYF.

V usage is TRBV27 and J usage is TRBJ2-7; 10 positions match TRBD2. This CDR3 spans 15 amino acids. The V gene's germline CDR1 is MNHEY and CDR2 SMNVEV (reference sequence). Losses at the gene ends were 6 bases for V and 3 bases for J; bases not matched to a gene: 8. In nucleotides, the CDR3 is TGTGCCAGCAGCCGATCGGGACTAGCGATCTACGAGCAGTACTTC. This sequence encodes CASSRSGLAIYEQYF.

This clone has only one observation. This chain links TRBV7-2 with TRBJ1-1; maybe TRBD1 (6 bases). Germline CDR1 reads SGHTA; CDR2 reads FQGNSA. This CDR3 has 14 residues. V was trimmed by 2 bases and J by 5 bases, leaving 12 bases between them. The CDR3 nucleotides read TGTGCCAGCAGCTTACAGGGGCGCAGGACTGAAGCTTTCTTT. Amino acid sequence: CASSLQGRRTEAFF.

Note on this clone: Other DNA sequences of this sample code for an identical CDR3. The CDR3 spells CASSALAGPRTDTQYF. As DNA, the CDR3 is TGTGCCAGCAGCGCACTAGCGGGGCCACGCACAGATACGCAGTATTTT. This chain links TRBV11-1 with TRBJ2-3, with TRBD2 matching over 10 bases. This CDR3 spans 16 amino acids. V lost 5 bases and J lost 1; bases outside the gene matches: 6. Germline CDR1 is SGHAT and CDR2 is FQDESV (reference sequence).

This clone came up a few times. In DNA, the CDR3 is TGTGCCAGCAGTGGGTACAGTAGGAACACTGAAGCTTTCTTT. Encoded protein: CASSGYSRNTEAFF. The J gene is TRBJ1-1, the V gene TRBV2; D is ambiguous. CDR1 SNHLY and CDR2 FYNNEI come from the germline V gene. Trimming stripped 4 bases from V and 1 base from J, with 10 bases between. The CDR3 runs to 14 residues.

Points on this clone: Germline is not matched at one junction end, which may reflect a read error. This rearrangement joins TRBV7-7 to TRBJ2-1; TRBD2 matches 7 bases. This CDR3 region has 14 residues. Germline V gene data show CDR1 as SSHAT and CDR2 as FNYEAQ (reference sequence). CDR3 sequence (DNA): TGTGCTAGCAGCTTAGGAAGGGAGGGGATGGTGCAGTTCTTC. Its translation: CASSLGREGMVQFF.

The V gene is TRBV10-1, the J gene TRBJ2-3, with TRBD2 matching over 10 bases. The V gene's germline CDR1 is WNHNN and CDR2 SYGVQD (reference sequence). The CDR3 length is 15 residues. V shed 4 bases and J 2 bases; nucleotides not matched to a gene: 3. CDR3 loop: CASSALAGVTDTQYF. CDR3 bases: TGCGCCAGCAGTGCGCTAGCGGGGGTCACAGATACGCAGTATTTT.

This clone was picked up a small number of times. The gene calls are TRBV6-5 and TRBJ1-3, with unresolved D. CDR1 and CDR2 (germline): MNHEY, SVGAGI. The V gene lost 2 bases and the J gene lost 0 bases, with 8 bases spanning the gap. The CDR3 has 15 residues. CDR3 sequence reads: CASSYGRISGNTIYF. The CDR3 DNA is TGTGCCAGCAGTTACGGCAGAATCTCTGGAAACACCATATATTTT.

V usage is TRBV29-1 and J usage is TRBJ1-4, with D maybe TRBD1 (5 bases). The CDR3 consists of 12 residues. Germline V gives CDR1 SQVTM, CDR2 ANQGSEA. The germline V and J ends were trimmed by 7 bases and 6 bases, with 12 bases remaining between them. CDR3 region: CSARTRDEKLFF. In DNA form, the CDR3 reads TGCAGCGCCCGGACAAGGGATGAAAAACTGTTTTTT.

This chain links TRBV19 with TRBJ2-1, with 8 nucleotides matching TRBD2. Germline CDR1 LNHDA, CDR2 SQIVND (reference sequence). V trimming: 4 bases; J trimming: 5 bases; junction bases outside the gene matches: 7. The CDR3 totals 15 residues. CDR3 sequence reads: CASSTVLAEDNEQFF. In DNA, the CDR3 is TGTGCCAGTAGTACCGTACTAGCGGAGGACAATGAGCAGTTCTTC.

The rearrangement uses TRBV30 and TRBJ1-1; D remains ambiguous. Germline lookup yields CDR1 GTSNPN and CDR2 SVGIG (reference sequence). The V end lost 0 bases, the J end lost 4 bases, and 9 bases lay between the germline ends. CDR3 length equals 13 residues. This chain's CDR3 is CAWSVNPGTEAFF. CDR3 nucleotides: TGTGCCTGGAGTGTCAACCCAGGCACTGAAGCTTTCTTT. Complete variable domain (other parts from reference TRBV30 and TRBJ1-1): SQTIHQWPATLVQPVGSPLSLECTVEGTSNPNLYWYRQAAGRGLQLLFYSVGIGQISSEVPQNLSASRPQDRQFILSSKKLLLSDSGFYLCAWSVNPGTEAFFGQGTRLTVV.

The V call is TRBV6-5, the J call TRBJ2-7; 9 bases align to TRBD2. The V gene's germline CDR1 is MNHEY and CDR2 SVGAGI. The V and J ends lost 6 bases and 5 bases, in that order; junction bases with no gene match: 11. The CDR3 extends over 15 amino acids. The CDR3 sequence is CASSRSGTSNNEQYF. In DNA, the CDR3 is TGTGCCAGCAGCCGATCCGGGACTAGCAACAACGAGCAGTACTTC.

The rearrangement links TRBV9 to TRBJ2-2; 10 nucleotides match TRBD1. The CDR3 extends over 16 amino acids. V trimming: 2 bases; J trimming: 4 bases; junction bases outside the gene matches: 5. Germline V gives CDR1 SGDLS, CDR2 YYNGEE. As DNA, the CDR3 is TGTGCCAGCAGCGTCGGGGGACAGGGGAGCACCGGGGAGCTGTTTTTT. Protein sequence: CASSVGGQGSTGELFF.